A selection of T cell receptor beta chains follows, all from one sample in a study of T cell responses to AZD1222 COVID-19 vaccine. This table comes from immunoSEQ multiplex PCR, and its TCRdb copy is limited to in-frame clones, with some not included. Of about 130,000 clones listed, about 90% were seen once; the top ten hold 1.5% to 2%. This sample comprised peripheral blood, obtained on day 0 of AZD1222 vaccination. The receptor source for this set is an adult in good health. CDR3s include the opening cysteine and the closing phenylalanine or tryptophan. Each record gives: D gene, J gene, V gene, clone size, CDR3 protein, CDR3 DNA. A D gene is named only where the DNA matches it firmly. A clone size is listed for some rows: how often the clone was seen (once, few, many), or a class if it is expanded.

d_gene: TRBD1; j_gene: TRBJ2-4; v_gene: TRBV19; abundance: NA; CDR3aa: CASSSGTGALLAKNIQYF; CDR3nt: TGTGCCAGTAGCTCCGGGACAGGGGCTCTCCTAGCCAAAAACATTCAGTACTTC
d_gene: NA; j_gene: TRBJ2-3; v_gene: TRBV7-2; abundance: NA; CDR3aa: CASSLAMGDTQYF; CDR3nt: TGTGCCAGCAGCTTAGCTATGGGAGATACGCAGTATTTT
d_gene: NA; j_gene: TRBJ2-7; v_gene: TRBV2; abundance: NA; CDR3aa: CASKLSSPADEQYF; CDR3nt: TGTGCCAGCAAGCTCAGCTCTCCAGCGGACGAGCAGTACTTC
d_gene: TRBD2; j_gene: TRBJ2-5; v_gene: TRBV19; abundance: NA; CDR3aa: CASIGAGGETQYF; CDR3nt: TGTGCCAGTATTGGAGCGGGGGGTGAGACCCAGTACTTC
d_gene: NA; j_gene: TRBJ1-1; v_gene: TRBV27; abundance: NA; CDR3aa: CASSSPTLNTEAFF; CDR3nt: TGTGCCAGCAGTTCTCCCACACTTAACACTGAAGCTTTCTTT
d_gene: TRBD1; j_gene: TRBJ2-7; v_gene: TRBV5-6; abundance: NA; CDR3aa: CASSSLDRLGNYEQYF; CDR3nt: TGTGCCAGCAGCTCCCTGGACAGGCTCGGCAACTACGAGCAGTACTTC
d_gene: NA; j_gene: TRBJ1-1; v_gene: TRBV5-6; abundance: NA; CDR3aa: CISGEMNTEAFF; CDR3nt: TGTATATCAGGCGAAATGAACACTGAAGCTTTCTTT
d_gene: TRBD1; j_gene: TRBJ1-5; v_gene: TRBV23-1; abundance: NA; CDR3aa: CASSRARDRGNQPQHF; CDR3nt: TGCGCCAGCAGTCGCGCCCGGGACAGGGGCAATCAGCCCCAGCATTTT
d_gene: TRBD1; j_gene: TRBJ2-7; v_gene: TRBV28; abundance: NA; CDR3aa: CASSIQGESQEQYF; CDR3nt: TGTGCCAGCAGTATCCAGGGGGAGTCACAGGAGCAGTACTTC
d_gene: TRBD1; j_gene: TRBJ1-2; v_gene: TRBV7-2; abundance: NA; CDR3aa: CASSSNRGQGYTF; CDR3nt: TGTGCCAGCAGCTCGAACAGGGGGCAAGGCTACACCTTC
d_gene: NA; j_gene: TRBJ2-7; v_gene: TRBV6-5; abundance: NA; CDR3aa: CASSTTRDSDEQYF; CDR3nt: TGTGCCAGCAGTACGACGAGGGATTCCGACGAGCAGTACTTC
d_gene: NA; j_gene: TRBJ1-2; v_gene: TRBV11-2; abundance: NA; CDR3aa: CASSPYQGPRYGYTF; CDR3nt: TGTGCCAGCAGCCCGTACCAGGGACCGCGCTATGGCTACACCTTC
d_gene: TRBD1; j_gene: TRBJ1-3; v_gene: TRBV2; abundance: NA; CDR3aa: CASSGTGGSSGNTIYF; CDR3nt: TGTGCCAGCAGTGGAACAGGGGGAAGCTCTGGAAACACCATATATTTT
d_gene: NA; j_gene: TRBJ2-5; v_gene: TRBV2; abundance: NA; CDR3aa: CASTGLLETQYF; CDR3nt: TGTGCCAGCACCGGCTTATTGGAGACCCAGTACTTC
d_gene: NA; j_gene: TRBJ2-1; v_gene: TRBV5-1; abundance: NA; CDR3aa: CASSLGYPRAEQFF; CDR3nt: TGCGCCAGCAGCTTGGGCTACCCCCGAGCTGAGCAGTTCTTC
d_gene: NA; j_gene: TRBJ2-3; v_gene: TRBV5-5; abundance: NA; CDR3aa: CASSRDGGGTDTQYF; CDR3nt: TGTGCCAGCAGCCGTGATGGGGGCGGGACAGATACGCAGTATTTT
d_gene: TRBD2; j_gene: TRBJ2-1; v_gene: TRBV3-1/TRBV3-2; abundance: NA; CDR3aa: CASSPKELASIYNEQFF; CDR3nt: TGTGCCAGCAGCCCCAAGGAACTAGCGAGTATCTACAATGAGCAGTTCTTC
d_gene: NA; j_gene: TRBJ2-3; v_gene: TRBV11-2; abundance: NA; CDR3aa: CASSLGPSSDTQYF; CDR3nt: TGTGCCAGCAGCTTAGGTCCTAGCTCCGATACGCAGTATTTT
d_gene: TRBD2; j_gene: TRBJ2-5; v_gene: TRBV28; abundance: NA; CDR3aa: CASTSGGQHQETQYF; CDR3nt: TGTGCCAGCACTAGCGGGGGGCAACACCAAGAGACCCAGTACTTC
d_gene: TRBD1; j_gene: TRBJ1-1; v_gene: TRBV6-5; abundance: NA; CDR3aa: CASSGQGGVNTEAFF; CDR3nt: TGTGCCAGCAGCGGACAGGGCGGAGTGAACACTGAAGCTTTCTTT
d_gene: NA; j_gene: TRBJ1-1; v_gene: TRBV29-1; abundance: once; CDR3aa: CSVGKTASAFF; CDR3nt: TGCAGCGTTGGAAAGACCGCTAGCGCTTTCTTT
d_gene: NA; j_gene: TRBJ1-6; v_gene: TRBV6-5; abundance: NA; CDR3aa: CASTAYVSSPLHF; CDR3nt: TGTGCCAGCACTGCCTATGTATCTTCACCCCTCCACTTT
d_gene: TRBD2; j_gene: TRBJ2-5; v_gene: TRBV5-1; abundance: NA; CDR3aa: CASSSGLAGGWTQYF; CDR3nt: TGCGCCAGCAGCTCGGGACTAGCGGGGGGGTGGACCCAGTACTTC
d_gene: NA; j_gene: TRBJ1-5; v_gene: TRBV2; abundance: NA; CDR3aa: CASSAGINQPQHF; CDR3nt: TGTGCCAGCAGTGCGGGAATCAATCAGCCCCAGCATTTT
d_gene: NA; j_gene: TRBJ2-7; v_gene: TRBV11-3; abundance: NA; CDR3aa: CASSSRGPPGSYEQYF; CDR3nt: TGTGCCAGCAGCTCCCGGGGCCCTCCAGGCTCCTACGAGCAGTACTTC
d_gene: NA; j_gene: TRBJ1-2; v_gene: TRBV14; abundance: NA; CDR3aa: CASSQAPSGVNYGYTF; CDR3nt: TGTGCCAGCAGCCAAGCCCCCTCGGGGGTTAACTATGGCTACACCTTC
d_gene: NA; j_gene: TRBJ2-5; v_gene: TRBV1; abundance: NA; CDR3aa: CTSSPTSGGETQYF; CDR3nt: TGCACCAGCAGCCCCACTAGCGGGGGGGAGACCCAGTACTTC
d_gene: NA; j_gene: TRBJ2-7; v_gene: TRBV19; abundance: NA; CDR3aa: CASSPSSYEQYF; CDR3nt: TGTGCCAGTAGTCCCAGCTCCTACGAGCAGTACTTC
d_gene: TRBD2; j_gene: TRBJ2-3; v_gene: TRBV7-6; abundance: once; CDR3aa: CASSLVPLAGGHGDTQYF; CDR3nt: TGTGCCAGCAGCTTAGTTCCTCTAGCGGGGGGGCATGGAGATACGCAGTATTTT
d_gene: NA; j_gene: TRBJ2-5; v_gene: TRBV25-1; abundance: NA; CDR3aa: CASSPGARTQYF; CDR3nt: TGTGCCAGCAGTCCCGGGGCTCGGACCCAGTACTTC
d_gene: NA; j_gene: TRBJ1-3; v_gene: TRBV7-3; abundance: NA; CDR3aa: CASSPLGGYGNTIYF; CDR3nt: TGTGCCAGCAGCCCGTTGGGGGGCTATGGAAACACCATATATTTT
d_gene: NA; j_gene: TRBJ1-1; v_gene: TRBV5-6; abundance: NA; CDR3aa: CASSLSGSGTEAFF; CDR3nt: TGTGCCAGCAGCTTGTCAGGGTCGGGAACTGAAGCTTTCTTT
d_gene: TRBD1; j_gene: TRBJ1-2; v_gene: TRBV7-2; abundance: NA; CDR3aa: CASSPGQGNDGYTF; CDR3nt: TGTGCCAGCAGCCCGGGACAGGGCAACGATGGCTACACCTTC
d_gene: NA; j_gene: TRBJ2-7; v_gene: TRBV6-5; abundance: NA; CDR3aa: CASSSGVGQTYEQYF; CDR3nt: TGTGCCAGCAGTTCGGGAGTAGGACAGACCTACGAGCAGTACTTC
d_gene: TRBD1; j_gene: TRBJ1-2; v_gene: TRBV27; abundance: NA; CDR3aa: CASSFRGDGYTF; CDR3nt: TGTGCCAGCAGTTTCAGGGGGGATGGCTACACCTTC
d_gene: NA; j_gene: TRBJ1-5; v_gene: TRBV10-3; abundance: NA; CDR3aa: CAISEAGFQPQHF; CDR3nt: TGTGCCATCAGTGAGGCAGGGTTTCAGCCCCAGCATTTT
d_gene: TRBD1; j_gene: TRBJ2-7; v_gene: TRBV2; abundance: NA; CDR3aa: CASRGQGAYEQYF; CDR3nt: TGTGCCAGCAGAGGACAGGGGGCCTACGAGCAGTACTTC
d_gene: NA; j_gene: TRBJ2-5; v_gene: TRBV20-1; abundance: NA; CDR3aa: CSAKKGETQYF; CDR3nt: TGCAGTGCCAAAAAGGGAGAGACCCAGTACTTC